Listed below are T cell receptor beta chains from one sample, sequenced in a study of T cell repertoires in cytomegalovirus infection. These receptors' targets are unknown. Each CDR3 protein gets one entry after TCRdb re-called the reads with MiXCR. The repertoire consists of 650,000 to 900,000 distinct CDR3 sequences, with almost 30% occurring once and the leading ten covering over 10%. The sample here was cultured CD8+ T cells from PBMCs, taken from culture after CMV antigen stimulation. All receptors derive from a human donor in good health (CMV status not recorded). Some clones in this sample may be carry-over from other donors' samples. Both conserved end residues are part of each CDR3. The D gene is left open where the match is weak. Size values are once, few and many counts, or a class for expanded clones, and some rows have none.

many	TRBV4-3	TRBJ1-6	-	CASSHSPFDSPLHF	TGCGCCAGCAGCCACTCGCCCTTTGATTCACCCCTCCACTTT
-	TRBV13	TRBJ1-3	-	CASSFWSASSSGNTIYF	TGTGCCAGCAGCTTTTGGTCAGCCTCTAGCTCTGGAAACACCATATATTTT
-	TRBV19	TRBJ1-5	-	CASSARDINQPQHF	TGTGCCAGTAGTGCACGGGACATCAATCAGCCCCAGCATTTT
-	TRBV5-6	TRBJ2-4	TRBD1	CATKAAQGAKNIQYF	TGTGCCACTAAAGCGGCACAGGGGGCCAAAAACATTCAGTACTTC
-	TRBV11-3	TRBJ1-1	-	CASSFDGPQNTEAFF	TGTGCCAGCAGCTTCGATGGGCCGCAGAACACTGAAGCTTTCTTT
few	TRBV11-1	TRBJ1-6	TRBD1	CASSPTPRGDSESPLHF	TGTGCCAGCAGCCCAACCCCTAGGGGGGACAGTGAATCACCCCTCCACTTT
few	TRBV6-2/TRBV6-3	TRBJ2-1	-	CASIALGYNEQFF	TGTGCCAGCATTGCCTTGGGTTACAATGAGCAGTTCTTC
few	TRBV9	TRBJ1-3	TRBD1	CASSPGTGAGNTIYF	TGTGCCAGCAGCCCCGGGACAGGGGCTGGAAACACCATATATTTT
-	TRBV4-1	TRBJ2-1	TRBD1	CASSQKGQYNEQFF	TGCGCCAGCAGCCAAAAGGGACAGTACAATGAGCAGTTCTTC
few	TRBV7-9	TRBJ1-1	-	CASSSVTGPNTEAFF	TGTGCCAGCAGCTCCGTGACAGGTCCGAACACTGAAGCTTTCTTT
many	TRBV7-6	TRBJ2-1	-	CASTWGQGEYNEQFF	TGTGCCAGCACTTGGGGGCAGGGAGAATACAATGAGCAGTTCTTC
many	TRBV7-8	TRBJ1-5	-	CASSSGTVSNQPQHF	TGTGCCAGCAGCTCCGGGACGGTTAGCAATCAGCCCCAGCATTTT
-	TRBV6-1	TRBJ2-1	-	CASSEADSPNNEQFF	TGTGCCAGCAGTGAAGCCGACAGCCCCAACAATGAGCAGTTCTTC
few	TRBV24-1	TRBJ2-1	TRBD2	CATSDILGGGDNEQFF	TGTGCCACCAGTGATATCCTTGGGGGGGGGGACAATGAGCAGTTCTTC
-	TRBV6-1	TRBJ2-3	TRBD1	CASSPDRLSYSSTDTQYF	TGTGCCAGCAGCCCGGACAGGCTCTCTTATTCTAGCACAGATACGCAGTATTTT
many	TRBV7-6	TRBJ1-5	-	CASSLATDQPQHF	TGTGCCAGCAGCTTAGCGACGGATCAGCCCCAGCATTTT
few	TRBV6-5	TRBJ2-7	-	CASSYSTAGAPFKDDEQYF	TGTGCCAGCAGTTACTCCACCGCGGGGGCCCCCTTTAAGGACGACGAGCAGTACTTC
-	TRBV19	TRBJ1-5	-	CASSMMADYQPQHF	TGTGCCAGTAGTATGATGGCGGACTATCAGCCCCAGCATTTT
-	TRBV27	TRBJ2-3	TRBD2	CASSPATTGTSGWDTQYF	TGTGCCAGCAGCCCCGCCACGACCGGGACTAGCGGTTGGGATACGCAGTATTTT
once	TRBV19	TRBJ1-1	TRBD1	CALHPPGGSTEAFF	TGTGCCCTCCACCCCCCAGGGGGATCCACTGAAGCTTTCTTT
few	TRBV5-4	TRBJ2-3	TRBD2	CASSRLSQRRGTGVVSTDTQYF	TGTGCCAGCAGCCGCCTCTCCCAGCGGCGGGGGACCGGGGTTGTTAGCACAGATACGCAGTATTTT
few	TRBV7-4	TRBJ1-6	-	CASSLRDSSYNSPLHF	TGTGCCAGCAGCCTCCGAGACAGCTCCTATAATTCACCCCTCCACTTT
-	TRBV7-9	TRBJ2-1	-	CAMDSTYNEQFF	TGTGCCATGGACAGTACTTACAATGAGCAGTTCTTC
few	TRBV27	TRBJ1-2	-	CASSLSYRSSGFFGYTF	TGTGCCAGCAGTTTATCTTACAGGAGTTCGGGATTTTTTGGCTACACCTTC
-	TRBV7-2	TRBJ2-3	-	CASSLEPRVRSTDTQYF	TGTGCCAGCAGCTTAGAACCCCGGGTGCGGAGCACAGATACGCAGTATTTT
many	TRBV7-9	TRBJ2-1	TRBD1	CASSPRDRSSYNEQFF	TGTGCCAGCAGCCCAAGGGACAGGAGCTCCTACAATGAGCAGTTCTTC
-	TRBV6-6	TRBJ1-6	-	CASSAGSSYNSPLHF	TGTGCCAGCAGCGCAGGGTCCTCCTATAATTCACCCCTCCACTTT
-	TRBV5-6	TRBJ1-5	-	CASSLERDSNQPQHF	TGTGCCAGCAGCTTGGAAAGGGATAGCAATCAGCCCCAGCATTTT
many	TRBV7-2	TRBJ2-3	-	CASSFKISTDTQYF	TGTGCCAGCAGCTTTAAGATCTCCACAGATACGCAGTATTTT
-	TRBV6-2/TRBV6-3	TRBJ2-5	TRBD2	CASTSSGGPVEETQYF	TGTGCCAGCACCTCTAGCGGGGGGCCGGTAGAAGAGACCCAGTACTTC
many	TRBV7-6	TRBJ1-5	-	CASSLAFNQPQHF	TGTGCCAGCAGCTTAGCCTTCAATCAGCCCCAGCATTTT
-	TRBV4-1	TRBJ1-4	-	CASSQDLNSNEILFF	TGCGCCAGCAGCCAAGATCTGAACAGTAATGAAATACTGTTTTTT
few	TRBV7-9	TRBJ1-2	-	CASSLGSSYGYTF	TGTGCCAGCAGCTTAGGGTCCTCCTATGGCTACACCTTC
-	TRBV7-9	TRBJ1-2	-	CASSFGGQGLFYGYTF	TGTGCCAGCAGCTTCGGGGGGCAGGGCCTTTTTTATGGCTACACCTTC
few	TRBV11-2	TRBJ2-1	-	CASSGFGPNSYNEQFF	TGTGCCAGCAGCGGATTTGGACCGAACTCCTACAATGAGCAGTTCTTC
many	TRBV7-9	TRBJ1-2	-	CASSPDLPYGYTF	TGTGCCAGCAGCCCGGATCTCCCCTATGGCTACACCTTC
-	TRBV6-5	TRBJ1-6	-	CASSYYGDRNSPLHF	TGTGCCAGCAGTTACTATGGAGACCGGAATTCACCCCTCCACTTT
many	TRBV12-3/TRBV12-4	TRBJ2-3	TRBD2	CASSSAGLGARTDTQYF	TGTGCCAGCAGTTCCGCCGGACTAGGAGCTCGCACAGATACGCAGTATTTT
-	TRBV7-9	TRBJ2-1	TRBD1	CASSRGQGLRDDNEQFF	TGTGCCAGCAGCAGGGGACAGGGTTTGAGGGACGACAATGAGCAGTTCTTC
-	TRBV7-6	TRBJ2-2	-	CASSLGRLTGELYF	TGTGCCAGCAGCTTAGGAAGACTCACCGGGGAGCTGTATTTT
once	TRBV27	TRBJ2-7	-	CASSLRGLHLYEQYF	TGTGCCAGCAGTTTGCGGGGGCTGCACCTCTACGAGCAGTACTTC
-	TRBV12-3/TRBV12-4	TRBJ1-6	-	CASSFATSSSYNSPLHF	TGTGCCAGCAGTTTTGCCACGTCGAGCTCCTATAATTCACCCCTCCACTTT
-	TRBV19	TRBJ1-1	-	CASSIHDGNTEAFF	TGTGCCAGTAGTATACATGACGGAAACACTGAAGCTTTCTTT
many	TRBV7-2	TRBJ1-6	-	CASSLGTVGYSPLHF	TGTGCCAGCAGCTTAGGGACAGTTGGATATTCACCCCTCCACTTT
-	TRBV27	TRBJ1-1	-	CASSEYDKDPLTEAFF	TGTGCCAGCAGCGAATACGACAAAGACCCTCTCACTGAAGCTTTCTTT